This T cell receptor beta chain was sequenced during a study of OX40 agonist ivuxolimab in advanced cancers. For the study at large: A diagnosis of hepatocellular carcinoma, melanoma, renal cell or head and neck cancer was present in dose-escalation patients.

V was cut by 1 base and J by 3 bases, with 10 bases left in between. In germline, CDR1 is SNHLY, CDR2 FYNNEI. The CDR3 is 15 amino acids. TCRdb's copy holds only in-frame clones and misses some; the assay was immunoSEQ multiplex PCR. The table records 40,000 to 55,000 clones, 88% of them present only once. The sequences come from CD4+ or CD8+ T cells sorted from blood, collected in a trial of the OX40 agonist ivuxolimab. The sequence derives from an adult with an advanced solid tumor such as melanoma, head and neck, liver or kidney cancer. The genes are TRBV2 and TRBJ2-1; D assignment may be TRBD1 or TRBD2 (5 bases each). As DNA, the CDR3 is TGTGCCAGCAGTGAAGGGGGGTCTGTCTACAATGAGCAGTTCTTC. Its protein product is CASSEGGSVYNEQFF.